Listed below are T cell receptor beta chains from one sample, sequenced in a study of T-cell memory formation after mild COVID-19. TCRdb reanalysed the 5' RACE reads using MiXCR and keeps one entry per CDR3 protein. The sample has about 130,000 distinct CDR3 sequences, approximately 25% seen once. The sequenced material came from PBMCs or a T cell subset sorted from them (not recorded which). The receptor source for this set is an adult woman who had mild COVID-19 (a few samples of this study predate the infection). Cell type and time point are not known. Each CDR3 is given with its conserved first and last residue. A D gene is named only where the DNA matches it firmly. Size is stated for part of the rows, as once, few or many counts, or as a class when the clone is expanded.

J: TRBJ1-2
V: TRBV5-1
D: TRBD1
size: few
CDR3: CASSLDRGYGYTF
DNA: TGTGCCAGCAGTTTAGACAGGGGATATGGCTACACCTTC

J: TRBJ2-1
V: TRBV4-1
D: TRBD2
size: -
CDR3: CASSQDGSGGAKDEQFF
DNA: TGCGCCAGCAGCCAAGACGGTAGCGGGGGGGCCAAGGATGAGCAGTTCTTC

J: TRBJ1-1
V: TRBV30
D: -
size: -
CDR3: CAWKTGMNTEAFF
DNA: TGTGCCTGGAAGACAGGCATGAACACTGAAGCTTTCTTT

J: TRBJ2-3
V: TRBV12-3/TRBV12-4
D: TRBD2
size: few
CDR3: CASSFPLAGDTQYF
DNA: TGTGCCAGCAGCTTTCCTCTAGCGGGGGATACGCAGTATTTT

J: TRBJ1-3
V: TRBV20-1
D: TRBD1
size: few
CDR3: CSAERTGAAGNTIYF
DNA: TGCAGTGCCGAACGAACAGGGGCGGCTGGAAACACCATATATTTT

J: TRBJ2-2
V: TRBV28
D: -
size: -
CDR3: CASSQPDTNTGELFF
DNA: TGTGCCAGCAGCCAACCGGACACGAACACCGGGGAGCTGTTTTTT

J: TRBJ2-1
V: TRBV29-1
D: -
size: few
CDR3: CSVPVAALYNEQFF
DNA: TGCAGCGTGCCGGTCGCGGCGCTCTACAATGAGCAGTTCTTC

J: TRBJ1-2
V: TRBV6-6
D: TRBD1
size: once
CDR3: CASTPGQGVDGYTF
DNA: TGTGCCAGCACCCCGGGACAGGGAGTCGATGGCTACACCTTC

J: TRBJ2-2
V: TRBV7-9
D: -
size: few
CDR3: CASSPATANTGELFF
DNA: TGTGCCAGCAGCCCCGCGACCGCGAACACCGGGGAGCTGTTTTTT

J: TRBJ1-1
V: TRBV20-1
D: TRBD1
size: once
CDR3: CSARDPGQGLIEAFF
DNA: TGCAGTGCTAGAGATCCAGGACAGGGATTAATTGAAGCTTTCTTT

J: TRBJ2-3
V: TRBV27
D: -
size: few
CDR3: CASSLVFMDTQYF
DNA: TGTGCCAGCAGTTTAGTATTCATGGATACGCAGTATTTT

J: TRBJ2-1
V: TRBV6-5
D: TRBD2
size: few
CDR3: CASSPGLAGDQEQFF
DNA: TGTGCCAGCAGCCCCGGACTAGCGGGAGACCAAGAGCAGTTCTTC

J: TRBJ2-3
V: TRBV13
D: -
size: -
CDR3: CASSVRENLRTDTQYF
DNA: TGTGCCAGCAGCGTCAGGGAGAACCTTCGCACAGATACGCAGTATTTT

J: TRBJ2-7
V: TRBV2
D: -
size: few
CDR3: CASSGSRADEQYF
DNA: TGTGCCAGCAGTGGTAGCAGGGCCGACGAGCAGTACTTC

J: TRBJ1-2
V: TRBV7-2
D: -
size: few
CDR3: CASSSPAGAGSGYTF
DNA: TGTGCCAGCAGCTCTCCTGCGGGGGCGGGGAGCGGCTACACCTTC